This TCR beta chain comes out of a study of control samples from healthy donors and cancer patients (TCRdb year 2020). There are 15 amino acids in the CDR3, from cysteine to phenylalanine inclusive. Just the 45-base CDR3 DNA is kept, in frame starting at base 1. CDR1 and CDR2, looked up from the germline V gene (reference sequence), are MNHEY and SMNVEV. Relative to germline, V is missing 4 bases and J is missing 0 bases, with 5 bases of the junction outside any gene match. As to this clone: Its antigen target is currently unknown. Base qualities are not recorded, but no much larger clone differs from it by a single base.

Library method: the immunoSEQ multiplex PCR assay. The immuneACCESS repertoire file appears here via TCRdb, limited to in-frame rearrangements. These files lack a portion of the clones; in checked studies, under half of the deficit traces to unresolved V genes, and the cause of the others is not known. Across this sample there are 150,000 or so clones, with 85% to 95% seen only once. Under 8.5% of the sample is held by the ten biggest clonotypes. The source material was blood. The chain joins TRBV27 to TRBJ1-1; 7 bases in the middle match TRBD1. The TCR sequence derives from a middle-aged woman in good health. CDR3 loop: CASSWDRYMNTEAFF. The DNA sequence is given as TGTGCCAGCAGTTGGGACAGATACATGAACACTGAAGCTTTCTTT.